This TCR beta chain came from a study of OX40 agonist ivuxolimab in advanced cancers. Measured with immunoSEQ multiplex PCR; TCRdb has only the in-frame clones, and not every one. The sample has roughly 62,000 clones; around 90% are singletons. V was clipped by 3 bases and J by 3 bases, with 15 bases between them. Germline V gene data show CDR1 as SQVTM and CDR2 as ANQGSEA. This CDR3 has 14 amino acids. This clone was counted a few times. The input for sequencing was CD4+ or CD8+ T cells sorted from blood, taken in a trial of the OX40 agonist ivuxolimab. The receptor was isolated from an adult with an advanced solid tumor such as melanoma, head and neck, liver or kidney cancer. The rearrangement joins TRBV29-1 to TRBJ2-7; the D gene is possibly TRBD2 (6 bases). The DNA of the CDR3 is TGCAGCGTTGAGGAGAGGAGGGGTAACTACGAGCAGTACTTC. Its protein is CSVEERRGNYEQYF.